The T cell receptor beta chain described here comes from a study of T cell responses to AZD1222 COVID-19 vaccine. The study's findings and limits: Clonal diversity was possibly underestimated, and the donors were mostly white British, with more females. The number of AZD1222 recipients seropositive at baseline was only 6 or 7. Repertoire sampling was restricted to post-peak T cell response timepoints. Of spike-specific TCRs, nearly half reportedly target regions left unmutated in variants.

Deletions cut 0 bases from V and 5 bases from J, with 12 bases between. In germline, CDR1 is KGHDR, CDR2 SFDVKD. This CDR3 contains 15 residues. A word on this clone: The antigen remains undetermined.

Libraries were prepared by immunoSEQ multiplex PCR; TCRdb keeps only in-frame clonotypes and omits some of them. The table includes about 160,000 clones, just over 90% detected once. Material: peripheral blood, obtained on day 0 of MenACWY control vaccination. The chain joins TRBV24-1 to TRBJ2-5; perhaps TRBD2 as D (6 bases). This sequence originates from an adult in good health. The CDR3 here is CATSDLTSRGETQYF. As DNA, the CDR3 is TGTGCCACCAGTGATTTGACTAGCAGAGGCGAGACCCAGTACTTC.